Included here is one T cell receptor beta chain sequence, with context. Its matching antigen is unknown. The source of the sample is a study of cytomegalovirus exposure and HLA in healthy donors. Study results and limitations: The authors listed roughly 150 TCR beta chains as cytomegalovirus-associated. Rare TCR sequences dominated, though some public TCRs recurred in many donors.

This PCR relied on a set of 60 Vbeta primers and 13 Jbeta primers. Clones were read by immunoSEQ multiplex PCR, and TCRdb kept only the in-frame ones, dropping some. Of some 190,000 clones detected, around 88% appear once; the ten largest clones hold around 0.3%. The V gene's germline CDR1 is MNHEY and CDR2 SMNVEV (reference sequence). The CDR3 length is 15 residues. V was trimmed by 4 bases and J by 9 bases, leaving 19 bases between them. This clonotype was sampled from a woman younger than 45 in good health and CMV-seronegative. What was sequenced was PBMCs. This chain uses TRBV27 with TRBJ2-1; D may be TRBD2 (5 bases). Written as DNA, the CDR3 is TGTGCCAGCAGTTCAGAGGGTCCCTCCCTAAGTGAGCAGTTCTTC. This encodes CASSSEGPSLSEQFF.